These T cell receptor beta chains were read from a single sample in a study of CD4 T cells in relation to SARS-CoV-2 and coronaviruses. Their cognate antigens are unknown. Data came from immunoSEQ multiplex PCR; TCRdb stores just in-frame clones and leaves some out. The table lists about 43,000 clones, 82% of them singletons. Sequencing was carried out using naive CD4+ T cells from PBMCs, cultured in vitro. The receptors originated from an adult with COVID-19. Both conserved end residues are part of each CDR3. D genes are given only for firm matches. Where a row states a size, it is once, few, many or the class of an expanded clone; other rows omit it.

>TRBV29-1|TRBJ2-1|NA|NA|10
TGCAGCGTTGGATTAAATGAGCAGTTCTTC
CSVGLNEQFF
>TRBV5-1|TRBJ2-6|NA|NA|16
TGCGCCAGCAGCTTGAGGCGGACCTCTGGGGCCAACGTCCTGACTTTC
CASSLRRTSGANVLTF
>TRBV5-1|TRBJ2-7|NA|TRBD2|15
TGCGCCAGCAGCCCGACTAGCGGGAGCTCCTACGAGCAGTACTTC
CASSPTSGSSYEQYF
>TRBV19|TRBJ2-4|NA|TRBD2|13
TGTGCCAGCAAGGGACTAGCGGGAGGGATTCAGTACTTC
CASKGLAGGIQYF
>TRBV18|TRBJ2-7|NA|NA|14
TGTGCCAGCTCCCCTGACAGGAATTCCTACGAGCAGTACTTC
CASSPDRNSYEQYF
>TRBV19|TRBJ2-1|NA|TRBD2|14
TGTGCCAGTAGTATAGCGGGAGGAAGAAATGAGCAGTTCTTC
CASSIAGGRNEQFF
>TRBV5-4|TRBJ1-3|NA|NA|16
TGTGCCAGCAGCTTTGGTGGGTTGGTCCCTGGAAACACCATATATTTT
CASSFGGLVPGNTIYF
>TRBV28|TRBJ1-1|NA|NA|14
TGTGCCAGCAGTTTAGTCGGGGGCAGAACTGAAGCTTTCTTT
CASSLVGGRTEAFF
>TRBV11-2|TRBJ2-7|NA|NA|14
TGTGCCAGCAGACCGAGTTATAGCTCCTACGAGCAGTACTTC
CASRPSYSSYEQYF
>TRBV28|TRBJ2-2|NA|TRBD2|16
TGTGCCAGCAGTTTATGGGGGGGGTTTGGACCCGGGGAGCTGTTTTTT
CASSLWGGFGPGELFF
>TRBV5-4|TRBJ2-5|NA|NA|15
TGTGCCAGCAGCTCAGATTCTCAGGGGCCCGAGACCCAGTACTTC
CASSSDSQGPETQYF
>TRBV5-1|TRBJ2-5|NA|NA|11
TGCGCCAGCAGCTTTCAAGAGACCCAGTACTTC
CASSFQETQYF
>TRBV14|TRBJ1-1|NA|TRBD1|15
TGTGCCAGCAGCCAATGGACAGGGCGGGGCACTGAAGCTTTCTTT
CASSQWTGRGTEAFF
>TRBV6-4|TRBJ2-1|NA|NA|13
TGTGCCAGCAGTGCTAGCGAGAGCAATGAGCAGTTCTTC
CASSASESNEQFF
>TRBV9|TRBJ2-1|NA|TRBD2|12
TGTGCCAGCAGTCAGCGGGACGGTGAGCAGTTCTTC
CASSQRDGEQFF
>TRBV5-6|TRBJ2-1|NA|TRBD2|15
TGTGCCAGCAGCTTGACTAGCGGGCCTCACGTTGAGCAGTTCTTC
CASSLTSGPHVEQFF
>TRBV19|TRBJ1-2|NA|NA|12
TGTGCCAGCACATATGCTAACTATGGCTACACCTTC
CASTYANYGYTF
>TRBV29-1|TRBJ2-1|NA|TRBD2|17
TGCAGCGTTGACCGCGGCGTAGGGGAGGGCTCCTACAATGAGCAGTTCTTC
CSVDRGVGEGSYNEQFF
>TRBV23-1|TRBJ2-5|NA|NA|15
TGCGCCAGCAGTCGCCCAAAGGGGGGGGGAGAGACCCAGTACTTC
CASSRPKGGGETQYF
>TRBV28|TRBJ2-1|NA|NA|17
TGTGCCAGCAGTTCCTACGGTACGACTAGCTCCTACAATGAGCAGTTCTTC
CASSSYGTTSSYNEQFF
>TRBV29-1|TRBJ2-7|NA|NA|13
TGCAGCGCTAAAGGGGGGAGTAGGTACGAGCAGTACTTC
CSAKGGSRYEQYF
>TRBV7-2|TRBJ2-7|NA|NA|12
TGTGCCAGCAGCTTAAATAGTGGGGAGCAGTACTTC
CASSLNSGEQYF
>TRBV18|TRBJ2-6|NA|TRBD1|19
TGTGCCAGCTCACCGGGACAGGGGGCCAAAGGGACTGGGGCCAACGTCCTGACTTTC
CASSPGQGAKGTGANVLTF
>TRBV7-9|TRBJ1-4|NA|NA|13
TGTGCCAGCAGAGACACATCGAATGAAAAACTGTTTTTT
CASRDTSNEKLFF
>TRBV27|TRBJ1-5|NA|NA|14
TGTGCCAGCGGTAGCAGTATGGGGCGCCAGCCCCAGCATTTT
CASGSSMGRQPQHF
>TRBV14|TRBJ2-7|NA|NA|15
TGTGCCAGCAGCCAAGAACTGGGCAGAACCTACGAGCAGTACTTC
CASSQELGRTYEQYF
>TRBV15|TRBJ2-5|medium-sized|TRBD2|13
TGTGCCACCAGCGACGTGGGGGGGGAGACCCAGTACTTC
CATSDVGGETQYF
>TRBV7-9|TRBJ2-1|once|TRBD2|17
TGTGCCAGCAGCTTAACTAGCGGGAGCATCACCTACAATGAGCAGTTCTTC
CASSLTSGSITYNEQFF
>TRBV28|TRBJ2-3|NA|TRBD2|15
TGTGCCAGCAGTTTAGCGGGAGGGCCCCCAGATACGCAGTATTTT
CASSLAGGPPDTQYF
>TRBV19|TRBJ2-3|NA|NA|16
TGTGCCATCTCCCAATCCGGGCCCAGAGTCACAGATACGCAGTATTTT
CAISQSGPRVTDTQYF
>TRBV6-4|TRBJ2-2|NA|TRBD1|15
TGTGCCAGCAGTGCACGACAGGGGGACACCGGGGAGCTGTTTTTT
CASSARQGDTGELFF
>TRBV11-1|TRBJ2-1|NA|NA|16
TGTGCCAGCAGCTCCCCCCAACACCCCGGGGGCAATGAGCAGTTCTTC
CASSSPQHPGGNEQFF
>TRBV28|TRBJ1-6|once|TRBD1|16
TGTGCCAGCAGGCGACAGGGGAGCTCCTATAATTCACCCCTCCACTTT
CASRRQGSSYNSPLHF
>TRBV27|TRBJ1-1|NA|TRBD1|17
TGTGCCAGCAGTTTTGGAGGAGCGACAGGGTTTCTCGCTGAAGCTTTCTTT
CASSFGGATGFLAEAFF
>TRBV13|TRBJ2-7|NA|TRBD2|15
TGTGCCAGCAGCTCCCGACTAGCGGCCTCCTACGAGCAGTACTTC
CASSSRLAASYEQYF
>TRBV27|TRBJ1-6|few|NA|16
TGTGCCAGCAGTTTACGACGTCGTCTGGTTAATTCACCCCTCCACTTT
CASSLRRRLVNSPLHF
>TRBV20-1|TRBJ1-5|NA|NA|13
TGCAGTGCTAGTAGGGGGGGTGGTCAGCCCCAGCATTTT
CSASRGGGQPQHF
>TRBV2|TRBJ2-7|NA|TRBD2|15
TGTGCCAGCACCCCTGGACTAGCGGGAGCATACGAGCAGTACTTC
CASTPGLAGAYEQYF
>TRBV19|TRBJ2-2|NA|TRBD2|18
TGTGCCAGTAGTCCCCCCACTAGCGGGAGGGCGGAGGGCGGGGAGCTGTTTTTT
CASSPPTSGRAEGGELFF
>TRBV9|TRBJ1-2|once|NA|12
TGTGCCAGCAGCATGACCGGGACCGGCTACACCTTC
CASSMTGTGYTF
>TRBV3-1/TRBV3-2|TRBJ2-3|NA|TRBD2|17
TGTGCCAGCAGCCCCCCGCGTGGGGCGGGAGGTACAGATACGCAGTATTTT
CASSPPRGAGGTDTQYF
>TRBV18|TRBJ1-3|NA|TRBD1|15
TGTGCCAGCTCACCGACAGGGGACTCTGGAAACACCATATATTTT
CASSPTGDSGNTIYF
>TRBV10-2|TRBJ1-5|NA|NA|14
TGCGCCAGCAGTGATGTCAGGAGCAATCAGCCCCAGCATTTT
CASSDVRSNQPQHF
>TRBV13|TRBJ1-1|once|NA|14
TGTGCCAGCAGTCTAATGACGGTGAACACTGAAGCTTTCTTT
CASSLMTVNTEAFF
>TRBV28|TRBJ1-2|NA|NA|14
TGTGCCAGCAGTGTTACCGGGACGCCGTATGGCTACACCTTC
CASSVTGTPYGYTF
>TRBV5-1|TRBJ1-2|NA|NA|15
TGCGCCAGCAGCTTTCTGGACAGTTCTACCTATGGCTACACCTTC
CASSFLDSSTYGYTF